This TCR beta chain was identified in a study of CD8 T cells in ankylosing spondylitis. In making TCR beta libraries, quantitative 5'-RACE with molecular barcodes was used. TCRdb reanalysed the 5' RACE reads using MiXCR and keeps one entry per CDR3 protein. Of a few hundred thousand distinct CDR3 sequences in the sample, approximately 20% are singletons; the top ten hold less than 20%. Comments on this clonotype: The target antigen is unknown. One base away lies a much larger clone, so this may be a sequencing read error.

Findings and caveats of the study: Earlier reports found some motif variants in synovial fluid and blood in reactive arthritis. There was a TCR beta motif, made of eight highly homologous variants, that appeared characteristic of ankylosing spondylitis blood. CD8+ by phenotype, disease-linked clones were relatively rare in peripheral blood. From matched ankylosing spondylitis synovial fluid, disease-linked clones were reportedly recovered at significantly enriched levels.

The receptor was derived from a male donor with ankylosing spondylitis. Sequencing was performed on blood, either unsorted or a sorted T cell fraction (not recorded which).

CDR3 sequence reads: CASSLELQETQYF. The CDR3 DNA follows: TGCGCCAGCAGCTTGGAACTCCAAGAGACCCAGTACTTC. This chain links TRBV5-1 with TRBJ2-5; D is unresolved. Germline V gives CDR1 SGHRS, CDR2 YFSETQ. The CDR3 covers 13 residues. Trimming took 0 bases from V and 1 from J, leaving 4 bases between them.